The 25 T cell receptor beta chains reported below all come from one sample, sequenced in a study of T cells in Graves' hyperthyroidism and ophthalmopathy. From RNA transcripts, TCR beta CDR3 regions were amplified. When the TCR CDR3 underwent first-round RT-PCR, the HTBI primer set was used. TCRdb independently ran MiXCR on the multiplex PCR reads; one entry per CDR3 protein. Of under 200,000 distinct CDR3 sequences listed, about 9% are singletons. The source material was blood. The receptors here all came from a woman aged 18 to 35 with Graves' hyperthyroidism that later progressed to Graves' ophthalmopathy.

There are many counts of this clonotype. This chain connects TRBV9 to TRBJ1-1; D remains unclear. The CDR3 is 14 amino acids. Germline lookup yields CDR1 SGDLS and CDR2 YYNGEE. Trimming left V 0 bases short and J 3 bases short, with 9 bases between. CDR3 in DNA: TGTGCCAGCAGCGTAGATCAGGACCACACTGAAGCTTTCTTT. This codes for CASSVDQDHTEAFF.

This clonotype was found many times. The chain couples TRBV11-2 to TRBJ2-7; D not resolved. Looked up from germline, CDR1 is SGHAT and CDR2 is FQNNGV. The V gene lost 6 bases and the J gene lost 3 bases, with 6 bases spanning the gap. The CDR3 is made up of 11 amino acids. The CDR3 bases are TGTGCCAGCAGTTCTATCTACGAGCAGTACTTC. It yields the protein CASSSIYEQYF.

In this sample, this clonotype turned up many times. This sequence joins TRBV6-5 and TRBJ2-5; TRBD1 agrees at 11 bases. From germline, CDR1 is MNHEY and CDR2 SVGAGI. This CDR3 comprises 15 residues. V trimming: 6 bases; J trimming: 1 base; junction bases outside the gene matches: 4. The CDR3 region is CASRPGTGGQETQYF. DNA of the CDR3: TGTGCCAGCAGACCCGGGACAGGGGGCCAAGAGACCCAGTACTTC.

To note about this clonotype: A much larger clone lies a single base off, so this may be a read error. This chain uses TRBV14 with TRBJ2-4; D perhaps matches TRBD1 (6 bases). Germline V gene sequence: CDR1 SGHDN, CDR2 FVKESK. CDR3 length: 15 amino acids. DNA for the CDR3: TGTGCCAGCAGCCAACTGGGGGCCCTCTTGGACATTCACTACTTC. Translated, it gives CASSQLGALLDIHYF.

This clonotype was observed many times. CDR3 bases: TGCAGCGTGGCAAGGTCCCGCTCCTACAATGAGCAGTTCTTC. Its protein product is CSVARSRSYNEQFF. The rearrangement joins TRBV29-1 to TRBJ2-1; no clear D gene. The CDR3 runs to 14 residues. CDR1 and CDR2 (germline): SQVTM, ANQGSEA. The germline V and J ends were trimmed by 6 bases and 0 bases, with 12 bases remaining between them.

This clonotype was recorded many times. The rearrangement links TRBV9 to TRBJ1-2; D gene uncertain. The V end was cut by 4 bases, the J end by 1 base, with 17 bases between. The length of the CDR3 is 16 residues. Germline values: CDR1 SGDLS, CDR2 YYNGEE. Written as DNA, the CDR3 is TGTGCCAGCAGCCCATCAGCAGGTGGCATTAACTATGGCTACACCTTC. It is translated as CASSPSAGGINYGYTF.

This clonotype was seen at least ten times. The chain couples TRBV11-1 to TRBJ2-1, with 8 bases lining up with TRBD1. V gave up 5 bases and J gave up 12 bases; unmatched junction bases: 12. The CDR3 runs 14 residues. Germline loops: CDR1 SGHAT, CDR2 FQDESV (reference sequence). In DNA form, the CDR3 reads TGTGCCAGCAGCAAGGACAGGGACGAATGGGGGCAGTTCTTC. Translated: CASSKDRDEWGQFF.

This clonotype appeared many times. The chain is built from TRBV7-9 and TRBJ1-2, with TRBD1 as a possible D gene (6 bases). Trimming pared 5 bases from V and 1 base from J, leaving 20 bases between. CDR1 and CDR2 (germline): SEHNR, FQNEAQ (reference sequence). The CDR3 has 17 residues. The CDR3 sequence: CASSAPRDNYLNYGYTF. The CDR3 coding sequence is TGTGCCAGCAGCGCGCCCCGGGACAACTATCTTAACTATGGCTACACCTTC.

Many counts were recorded for this clonotype. The rearrangement joins TRBV20-1 to TRBJ1-2; maybe TRBD1 (6 bases). The CDR3 is made up of 12 amino acids. Per the germline V gene, CDR1 is DFQATT and CDR2 is SNEGSKA (reference sequence). V was pared by 6 bases and J by 4 bases, with 12 bases between. CDR3 amino acids: CSAIRTVYGYTF. The CDR3 nucleotides read TGCAGTGCGATAAGGACAGTCTATGGCTACACCTTC.

This clonotype has ten or more counts. The rearrangement uses TRBV6-1 and TRBJ2-5, with D unclear. The CDR3 has 12 amino acids. Trimming removed 3 bases from V and 2 bases from J, with 4 bases in between. Germline V CDR1 and CDR2: MNHNS, SASEGT. The CDR3 spells CASSEVQETQYF. As DNA, the CDR3 is TGTGCCAGCAGTGAGGTTCAAGAGACCCAGTACTTC.

This clonotype was seen ten or more times. This rearrangement joins TRBV29-1 to TRBJ2-4; 7 bases fit TRBD1. Trimming took 6 bases from V and 3 from J; bases not matched to a gene: 8. CDR3 length equals 14 residues. Germline CDR1 and CDR2: SQVTM and ANQGSEA. CDR3 protein: CSVADRVGKNIQYF. For the CDR3, the DNA is TGCAGCGTGGCAGACAGGGTGGGCAAAAACATTCAGTACTTC.

J is TRBJ2-5 and V is TRBV30, with 13 bases fitting TRBD2. V trimming: 2 bases; J trimming: 5 bases; junction bases outside the gene matches: 2. The CDR3 runs to 14 residues. Germline V lookup: CDR1 GTSNPN, CDR2 SVGIG (reference sequence). The CDR3 reads CAWSTSGGAETQYF. The CDR3 DNA reads TGTGCCTGGAGTACTAGCGGGGGGGCGGAGACCCAGTACTTC.

This clonotype was recorded at least ten times. The J gene is TRBJ1-2, the V gene TRBV28; TRBD1 aligns across 7 bases. This CDR3 region has 16 residues. Germline trimming cut 2 bases from V and 0 bases from J; bases unmatched to any gene: 6. The germline V gene encodes CDR1 MDHEN and CDR2 SYDVKM. The CDR3 protein is CASSLGGGGSNYGYTF. The CDR3 nucleotides are TGTGCCAGCAGTTTAGGAGGGGGCGGGTCTAACTATGGCTACACCTTC.

This clonotype has ten or more counts. The V call is TRBV12-3 or TRBV12-4, the J call TRBJ2-1; 8 bases map to TRBD2. The CDR3 covers 14 residues. J lost 5 bases, V lost 7 bases, and 7 bases had no gene match. The CDR3 loop is CASNGGAEDNEQFF. The DNA of the CDR3 is TGTGCCAGCAACGGGGGGGCCGAGGACAATGAGCAGTTCTTC.

This clonotype was recorded at least ten times. The chain recombines TRBV12-3 or TRBV12-4 with TRBJ2-5; tentatively, D is TRBD2 (6 bases). Trimming pared 2 bases from V and 5 bases from J, leaving 24 bases between. The CDR3 is 18 residues long. The CDR3 loop is CASSLKRRGLTFRETQYF. Here the CDR3 DNA reads TGTGCCAGCAGTTTAAAGAGGAGGGGTTTAACTTTTCGGGAGACCCAGTACTTC.

This clonotype came up once. In DNA form, the CDR3 reads TGTGCCAGCGGCTTGACCCCCGGGGCAGGGGGCGTTGAGCAGTTCTTC. Amino acids: CASGLTPGAGGVEQFF. V usage is TRBV28 and J usage is TRBJ2-1, with TRBD1 identical over 8 bases. This CDR3 is 16 amino acids long. The J segment lost 9 bases and the V segment lost 8 bases, leaving 18 bases of the junction unmatched. Germline V gives CDR1 MDHEN, CDR2 SYDVKM.

This clonotype was counted at least ten times. This rearrangement joins TRBV12-3 or TRBV12-4 to TRBJ2-3; tentative D call: TRBD2 (6 bases). The CDR3 is made up of 14 amino acids. Trimming shortened V by 8 bases and J by 0 bases, and 12 bases separated the two germline ends. The DNA of the CDR3 is TGTGCCAGCCGTCCGGGGGTCAGCACAGATACGCAGTATTTT. This translates into CASRPGVSTDTQYF.

The table lists this clonotype with many counts. The chain links TRBV7-9 to TRBJ2-7, with 9 bases aligning to TRBD2. With 4 bases clipped from V and 0 bases from J, the junction kept 4 bases outside the gene matches. The CDR3 is 15 residues long. CDR1 and CDR2 (germline): SEHNR, FQNEAQ (reference sequence). CDR3 sequence: CASSSSGGSSYEQYF. The CDR3 region has the DNA TGTGCCAGCAGCTCCAGCGGGGGGAGCTCCTACGAGCAGTACTTC.

Many counts were recorded for this clonotype. The chain employs TRBV2 and TRBJ2-3; tentatively, D is TRBD1 (5 bases). V was shortened by 6 bases and J by 1 base, with 8 bases between the two germline ends. The CDR3 consists of 13 residues. Germline CDR1 SNHLY, CDR2 FYNNEI. The CDR3 loop is CASRGPGTDTQYF. CDR3 sequence (DNA): TGTGCCAGCAGGGGGCCCGGCACAGATACGCAGTATTTT.

In this sample, this clonotype turned up many times. V usage is TRBV7-8 and J usage is TRBJ1-2; D possibly corresponds to TRBD1 (5 bases). This CDR3 has 13 amino acids. The germline V gene has CDR1 SGHVS and CDR2 FQNEAQ. Trimming removed 4 bases from V and 4 bases from J, with 10 bases in between. The CDR3 DNA is TGTGCCAGCAGCTCCGACAGTTTCTATGGCTACACCTTC. Translation gives CASSSDSFYGYTF.

This chain joins TRBV4-1 and TRBJ2-3; D remains unclear. Trimming left V 2 bases short and J 3 bases short, with 12 bases between. CDR3 size: 15 residues. Germline V gives CDR1 MGHRA, CDR2 YSYEKL. CDR3 in DNA: TGCGCCAGCAGCCAAATCCCCGCGGAAACAGATACGCAGTATTTT. This encodes CASSQIPAETDTQYF.

Many counts were recorded for this clonotype. The V gene is TRBV5-5, the J gene TRBJ2-4; 7 positions agree with TRBD2. Trimming cost V 4 bases and J 0 bases; bases outside gene matches: 10. Germline-derived CDR1 and CDR2 are SGHKS and YYEKEE (reference sequence). There are 17 residues in the CDR3. The CDR3 is CASSKPGLTPAKNIQYF. The CDR3 region has the DNA TGTGCCAGCAGCAAACCGGGACTAACACCAGCCAAAAACATTCAGTACTTC. The whole variable domain, filled in from reference TRBV5-5 and TRBJ2-4, reads DAGVTQSPTHLIKTRGQQVTLRCSPISGHKSVSWYQQVLGQGPQFIFQYYEKEERGRGNFPDRFSARQFPNYSSELNVNALLLGDSALYLCASSKPGLTPAKNIQYFGAGTRLSVL.

Many counts were recorded for this clonotype. This chain connects TRBV28 to TRBJ2-5; D call uncertain. CDR3 length: 15 amino acids. V gave up 7 bases and J gave up 5 bases, with 20 bases separating them. Germline lookup yields CDR1 MDHEN and CDR2 SYDVKM. CDR3 nucleotides: TGTGCCAGCATGGAGAGTAGCTCGGGTTTCGAGACCCAGTACTTC. Residues: CASMESSSGFETQYF. The variable domain in full, completed from reference TRBV28 and TRBJ2-5, reads DVKVTQSSRYLVKRTGEKVFLECVQDMDHENMFWYRQDPGLGLRLIYFSYDVKMKEKGDIPEGYSVSREKKERFSLILESASTNQTSMYLCASMESSSGFETQYFGPGTRLLVL.

This clonotype was picked up a small number of times. V gene TRBV5-8 combines with J gene TRBJ1-4; D gene unclear. Germline V gene lookup returns CDR1 SGHTS and CDR2 YDEGEE. V lost 4 bases to trimming and J lost 5 bases, with 9 bases between them. The CDR3 sequence is 13 residues long. The CDR3 region has the DNA TGTGCCAGCAGCGAAGACTACAATGAAAAACTGTTTTTT. This translates into CASSEDYNEKLFF.

This clonotype was observed a handful of times. This sequence joins TRBV3-1 and TRBJ2-3; D gene uncertain. This CDR3 has 15 residues. Per the germline V gene, CDR1 is LGHDT and CDR2 is YNNKEL (reference sequence). The V and J ends lost 5 bases and 4 bases respectively, with 16 bases between them. CDR3 DNA: TGTGCCAGCAGCTATTTCGACACTCGGGCAGATACGCAGTATTTT. This translates into CASSYFDTRADTQYF.